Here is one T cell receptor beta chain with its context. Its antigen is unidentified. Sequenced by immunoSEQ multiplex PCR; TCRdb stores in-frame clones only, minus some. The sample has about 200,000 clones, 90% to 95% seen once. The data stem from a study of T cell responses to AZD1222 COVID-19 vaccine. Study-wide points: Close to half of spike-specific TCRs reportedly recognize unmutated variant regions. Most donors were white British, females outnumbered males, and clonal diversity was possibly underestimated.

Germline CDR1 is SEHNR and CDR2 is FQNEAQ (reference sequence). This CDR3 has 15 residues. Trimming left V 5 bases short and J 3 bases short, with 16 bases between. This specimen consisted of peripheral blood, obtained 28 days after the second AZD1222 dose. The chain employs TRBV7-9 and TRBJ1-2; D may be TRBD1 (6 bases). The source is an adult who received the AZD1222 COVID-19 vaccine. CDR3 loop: CASSVEGGTYYGYTF. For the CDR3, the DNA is TGTGCCAGCAGCGTAGAGGGGGGCACATACTATGGCTACACCTTC.